Included here is one T cell receptor (beta chain) sequence, with context. Its antigen specificity is not known. No base quality values were provided; no much bigger clone lies one nucleotide off. TCRbeta CDR3 regions were amplified from genomic DNA using the immunoSEQ Assay, a bias-controlled multiplex PCR. In the paper's pipeline: Within the assay, amplification of reference gene primers was used to estimate how many nucleated cells each sample contained. To quantify the absolute abundance of each unique TCRbeta CDR3 rearrangement, sequence reads were collapsed and filtered. For each sample, productive Simpson clonality was calculated by taking the square root of Simpson's diversity index across productive rearrangements. Entries here come from immuneACCESS through TCRdb and include only in-frame sequences with V and J called. Some clones fail to appear in such tables; in the studies checked, an unresolved V gene covers under half of the shortfall, and the cause of the remainder is unknown. The DNA was the basis for D and trimming; V, J and clone size are from that table. This sample holds tens of thousands of clones; 87% were observed only once. The biggest ten clones account for around 1.1% of the sample.

Collaborating institutions collected whole blood in K2EDTA tubes following their own protocols. Collaborator samples were shipped for TCRbeta analysis as frozen whole blood, isolated PBMCs, or DNA extracted from either sample type. The data were obtained in a study of blood T cell repertoires in COVID-19 (dated by TCRdb to the early 2020s). Study-level background: Samples covering the acute and convalescent phases of COVID-19 were provided by collaborators in the United States, Italy and Spain. The prospective study material was composed of cDNA or gDNA derived from T cells, B-cell-depleted T cells, or PBMCs. Subjects who had been exposed to COVID-19, were actively infected with it, or had recovered from it provided the deeply sampled blood TCRbeta repertoires that made up the dataset. A freely available public database, intended as a resource for researchers studying the immune response to SARS-CoV-2, is where the repertoires were released. The samples were drawn from the first 160 participants of the ongoing ImmuneRACE study and from over 950 subjects provided by 6 global collaborators. Sample metadata almost always included a de-identified subject ID, COVID-19 status, age in years and sex. Where available, HLA class I and class II types were taken from metadata supplied by the sample provider and were not determined by assay-based typing. Summary of the overall study and its limitations: How much clinical and demographic metadata was included differed by source and by participant, and the metadata was provided uncurated.

V sheds 5 bases and J sheds 7 bases, leaving 20 bases between their ends. The CDR3 sequence holds 16 residues, the cysteine and phenylalanine included. The sequence is cut down to CDR3 DNA, 48 bases in frame from base 1. In the germline V gene (reference sequence), CDR1 corresponds to LNHDA and CDR2 to SQIVND. The sequence is built from TRBV19 and TRBJ1-4; there is no confident call for the D gene. Material for sequencing was peripheral blood. The receptor was isolated from a human donor in a cohort sampled during active COVID-19. Here is the DNA: TGTGCCAGTAGTGCCCCTAACCTCGGAGATCCTGAAAAACTGTTTTTT. Translation gives CASSAPNLGDPEKLFF.